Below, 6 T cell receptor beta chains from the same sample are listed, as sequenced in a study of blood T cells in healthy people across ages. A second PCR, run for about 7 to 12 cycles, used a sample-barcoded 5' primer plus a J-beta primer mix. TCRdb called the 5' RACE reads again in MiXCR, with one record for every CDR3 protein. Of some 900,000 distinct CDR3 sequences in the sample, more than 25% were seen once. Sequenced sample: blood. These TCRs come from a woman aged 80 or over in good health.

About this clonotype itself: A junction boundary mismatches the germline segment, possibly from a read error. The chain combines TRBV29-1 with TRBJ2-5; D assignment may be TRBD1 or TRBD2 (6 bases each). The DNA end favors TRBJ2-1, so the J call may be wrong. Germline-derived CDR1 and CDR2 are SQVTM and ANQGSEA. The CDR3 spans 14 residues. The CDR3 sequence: CSVEAPGAQETQFF. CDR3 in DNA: TGTAGCGTTGAAGCTCCGGGGGCCCAAGAGACCCAGTTCTTC.

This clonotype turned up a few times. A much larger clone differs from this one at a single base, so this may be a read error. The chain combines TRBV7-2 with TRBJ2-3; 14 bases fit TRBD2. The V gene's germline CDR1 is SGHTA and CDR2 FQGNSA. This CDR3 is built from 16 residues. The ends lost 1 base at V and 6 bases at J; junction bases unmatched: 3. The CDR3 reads CASSLGTSGGSDTQYF. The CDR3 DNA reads TGTGCCAGCAGCTTAGGGACTAGCGGGGGGTCTGATACGCAGTATTTT.

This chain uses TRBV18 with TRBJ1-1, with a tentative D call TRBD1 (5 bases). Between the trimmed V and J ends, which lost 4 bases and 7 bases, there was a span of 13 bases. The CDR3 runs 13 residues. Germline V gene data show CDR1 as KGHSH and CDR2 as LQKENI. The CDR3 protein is CASSQGLSNEAFF. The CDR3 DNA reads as TGTGCCAGCTCACAGGGACTGAGCAATGAAGCTTTCTTT. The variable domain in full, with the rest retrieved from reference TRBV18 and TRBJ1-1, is NAGVMQNPRHLVRRRGQEARLRCSPMKGHSHVYWYRQLPEEGLKFMVYLQKENIIDESGMPKERFSAEFPKEGPSILRIQQVVRGDSAAYFCASSQGLSNEAFFGQGTRLTVV.

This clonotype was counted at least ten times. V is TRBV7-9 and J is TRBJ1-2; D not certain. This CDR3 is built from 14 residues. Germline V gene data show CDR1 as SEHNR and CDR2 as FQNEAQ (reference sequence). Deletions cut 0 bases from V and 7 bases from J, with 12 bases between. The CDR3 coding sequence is TGTGCCAGCAGCTTAGCGGAGGTTTTGGGTGGCTACACCTTC. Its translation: CASSLAEVLGGYTF.

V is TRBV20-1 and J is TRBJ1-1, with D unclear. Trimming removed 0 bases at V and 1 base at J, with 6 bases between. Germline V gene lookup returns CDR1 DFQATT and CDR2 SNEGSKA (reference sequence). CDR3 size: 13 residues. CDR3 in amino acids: CSARDTANTEAFF. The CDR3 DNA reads TGCAGTGCTAGAGACACGGCGAACACTGAAGCTTTCTTT.

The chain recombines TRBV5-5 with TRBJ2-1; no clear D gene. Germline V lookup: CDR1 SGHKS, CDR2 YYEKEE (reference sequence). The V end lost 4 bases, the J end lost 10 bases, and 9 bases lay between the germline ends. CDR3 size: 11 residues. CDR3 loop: CASSPLQEQFF. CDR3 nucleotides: TGTGCCAGCAGCCCCCTACAGGAGCAGTTCTTC.